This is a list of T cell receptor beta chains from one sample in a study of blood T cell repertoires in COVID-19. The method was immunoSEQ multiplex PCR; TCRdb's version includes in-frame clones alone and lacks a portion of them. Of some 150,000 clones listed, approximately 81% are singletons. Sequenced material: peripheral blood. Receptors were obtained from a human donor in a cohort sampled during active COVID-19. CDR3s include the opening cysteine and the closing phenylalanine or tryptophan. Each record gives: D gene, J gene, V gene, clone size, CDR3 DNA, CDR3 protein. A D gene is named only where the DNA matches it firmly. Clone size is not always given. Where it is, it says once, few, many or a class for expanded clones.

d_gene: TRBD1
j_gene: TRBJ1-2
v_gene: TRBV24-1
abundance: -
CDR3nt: TGTGCCACCAGTGAATACAGGGGCTATGGCTACACCTTC
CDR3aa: CATSEYRGYGYTF

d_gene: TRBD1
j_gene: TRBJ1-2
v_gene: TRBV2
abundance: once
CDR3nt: TGTGCCAGCAGCTACGGGGGTGACAGGGGCTACTATGGCTACACCTTC
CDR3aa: CASSYGGDRGYYGYTF

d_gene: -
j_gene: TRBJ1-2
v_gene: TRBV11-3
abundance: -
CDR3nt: TGTGCCAGCAGCCCTGGACAGAGAACTAACTATGGCTACACCTTC
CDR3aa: CASSPGQRTNYGYTF

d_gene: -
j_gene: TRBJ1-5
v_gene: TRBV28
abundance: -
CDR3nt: TGTGCCAGCACCAGGGCCCTGTGGAGCAATCAGCCCCAGCATTTT
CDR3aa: CASTRALWSNQPQHF

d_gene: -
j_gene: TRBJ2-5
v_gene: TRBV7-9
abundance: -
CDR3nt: TGTGCCAGCACTACTTACCGGGAGAACCAAGAGACCCAGTACTTC
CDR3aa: CASTTYRENQETQYF

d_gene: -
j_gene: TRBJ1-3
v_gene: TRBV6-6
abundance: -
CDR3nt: TGTGCCAGCAGCACTAGGCACGTCTCTGGAAACACCATATATTTT
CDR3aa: CASSTRHVSGNTIYF

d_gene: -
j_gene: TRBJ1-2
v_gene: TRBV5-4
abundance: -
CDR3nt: TGTGCCAGCAGTTCTCGCGGTGTGGGGGGATTCGATGGCTACACCTTC
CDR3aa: CASSSRGVGGFDGYTF

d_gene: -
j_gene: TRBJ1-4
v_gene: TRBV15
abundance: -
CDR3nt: TGTGCCACCAGCCCTACCCCCGGGACAAGGAGCGTTAATGAAAAACTGTTTTTT
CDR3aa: CATSPTPGTRSVNEKLFF

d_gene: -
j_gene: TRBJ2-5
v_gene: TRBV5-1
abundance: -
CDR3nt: TGCGCCAGCAGCTTGGCCCCTAACCAAGAGACCCAGTACTTC
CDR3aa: CASSLAPNQETQYF

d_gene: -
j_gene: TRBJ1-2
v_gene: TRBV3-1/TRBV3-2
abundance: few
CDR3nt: TGTGCCAGCAGCCAAAGAGAGGTCTTCTACACCTTC
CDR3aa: CASSQREVFYTF

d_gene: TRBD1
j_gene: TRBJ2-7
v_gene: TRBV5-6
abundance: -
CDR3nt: TGTGCCAGCAGCCTAAAGCAGACAGGGGCTAACTACGAGCAGTACTTC
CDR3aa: CASSLKQTGANYEQYF

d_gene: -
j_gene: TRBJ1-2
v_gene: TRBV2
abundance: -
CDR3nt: TGTGCCAGCAGCATTACGGTCCGTCCCAACTATGGCTACACCTTC
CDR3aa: CASSITVRPNYGYTF

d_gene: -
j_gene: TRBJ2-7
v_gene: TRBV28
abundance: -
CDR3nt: TGTGCCAGCAGTTTATACGGCTCCTACGAGCAGTACTTC
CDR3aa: CASSLYGSYEQYF

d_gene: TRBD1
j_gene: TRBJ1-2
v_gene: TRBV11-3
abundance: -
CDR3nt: TGTGCCAGCAGCCCGCCCGGACAGGGCTACCTCTATGGCTACACCTTC
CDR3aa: CASSPPGQGYLYGYTF

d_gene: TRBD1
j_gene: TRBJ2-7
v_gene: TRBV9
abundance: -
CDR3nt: TGTGCCAGCAGCCCCCGGGGACAGGCCTACGAGCAGTACTTC
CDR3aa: CASSPRGQAYEQYF

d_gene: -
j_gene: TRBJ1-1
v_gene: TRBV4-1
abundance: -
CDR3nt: TGCGCCAGCAGCCAAATTGGGACAGAAGCTTTCTTT
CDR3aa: CASSQIGTEAFF

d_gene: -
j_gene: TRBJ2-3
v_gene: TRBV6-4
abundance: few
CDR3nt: TGTGCCAGCAGTGAGAGGGCGGGGGCAAGCGCAGATACGCAGTATTTT
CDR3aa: CASSERAGASADTQYF

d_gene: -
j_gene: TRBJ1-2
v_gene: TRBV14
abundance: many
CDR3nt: TGTGCCAGCAGCCAAGTCCGAGGGTATGGCTACACCTTC
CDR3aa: CASSQVRGYGYTF

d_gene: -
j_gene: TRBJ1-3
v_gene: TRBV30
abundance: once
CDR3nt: TGTGCCTGGACCCCTTCCCCGGGAGGAAACACCATATATTTT
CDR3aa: CAWTPSPGGNTIYF

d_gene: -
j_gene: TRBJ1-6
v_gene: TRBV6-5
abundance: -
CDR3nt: TGTGCCAGCAGTTACGGGGGGAGACCCTATAATTCACCCCTCCACTTT
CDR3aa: CASSYGGRPYNSPLHF

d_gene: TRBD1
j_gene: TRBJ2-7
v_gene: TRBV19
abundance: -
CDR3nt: TGTGCCAGTAGTCCTCGAGACAGGGCCTACGAGCAGTACTTC
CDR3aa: CASSPRDRAYEQYF

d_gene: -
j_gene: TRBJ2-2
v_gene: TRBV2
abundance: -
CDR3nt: TGTGCCAGCAGTGAATCAGGAGGGGCGGGAGGGGAGCTGTTTTTT
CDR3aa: CASSESGGAGGELFF

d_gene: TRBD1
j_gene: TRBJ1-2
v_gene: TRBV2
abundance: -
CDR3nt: TGTGCCAGCAACAGGGGGGAGGGCTACACCTTC
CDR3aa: CASNRGEGYTF

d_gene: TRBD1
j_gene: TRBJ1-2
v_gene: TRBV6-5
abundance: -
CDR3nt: TGTGCCAGCAGACTACAGGGGGTTAGCTATGGCTACACCTTC
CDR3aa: CASRLQGVSYGYTF

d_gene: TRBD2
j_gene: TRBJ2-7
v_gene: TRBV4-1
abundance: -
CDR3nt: TGCGCCAGCAGCCAAGGGGGGGGTGCCTACGAGCAGTACTTC
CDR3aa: CASSQGGGAYEQYF

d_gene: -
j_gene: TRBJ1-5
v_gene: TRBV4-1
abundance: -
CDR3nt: TGCGCCAGCAGCCAACGCCCTGAGGGCCGAAATCAGCCCCAGCATTTT
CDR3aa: CASSQRPEGRNQPQHF

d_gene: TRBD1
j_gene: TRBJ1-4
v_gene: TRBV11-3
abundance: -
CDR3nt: TGTGCCAGCAGCTTAGGGGACAGGGAAAAACTGTTTTTT
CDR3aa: CASSLGDREKLFF

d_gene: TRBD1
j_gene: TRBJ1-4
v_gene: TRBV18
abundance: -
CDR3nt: TGTGCCAGCTCAACCCTCCCCGGGACAGGTTATGAAAAACTGTTTTTT
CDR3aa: CASSTLPGTGYEKLFF

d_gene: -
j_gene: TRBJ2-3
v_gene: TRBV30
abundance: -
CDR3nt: TGTGCCTGGAATGAGGGGGGGCTGGTTGATACGCAGTATTTT
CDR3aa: CAWNEGGLVDTQYF

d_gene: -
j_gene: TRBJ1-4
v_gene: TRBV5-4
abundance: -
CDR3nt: TGTGCCAGCAGCGCGACAGCCGGCGACAATGAAAAACTGTTTTTT
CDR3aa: CASSATAGDNEKLFF

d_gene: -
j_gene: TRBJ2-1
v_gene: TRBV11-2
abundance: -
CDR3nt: TGTGCCAGCAGCTTAGGGAGGGACAATGAGCAGTTCTTC
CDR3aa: CASSLGRDNEQFF

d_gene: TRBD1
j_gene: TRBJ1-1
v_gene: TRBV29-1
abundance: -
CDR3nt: TGCAGCGTTGTTCCAGGGGGCTACACTGAAGCTTTCTTT
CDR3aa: CSVVPGGYTEAFF

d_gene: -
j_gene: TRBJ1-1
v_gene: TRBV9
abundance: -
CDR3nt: TGTGCCAGCAGCGTAGATAGTACCCCCACTGAAGCTTTCTTT
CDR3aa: CASSVDSTPTEAFF

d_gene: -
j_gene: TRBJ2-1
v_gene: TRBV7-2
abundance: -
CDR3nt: TGTGCCAGCAGCTTAGGAATGGCGAGGGCCCTCTACAATGAGCAGTTCTTC
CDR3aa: CASSLGMARALYNEQFF

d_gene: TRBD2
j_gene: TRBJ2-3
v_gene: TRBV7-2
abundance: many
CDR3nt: TGTGCCAGCAGGCGGGGGGGCTACACAGATACGCAGTATTTT
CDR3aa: CASRRGGYTDTQYF

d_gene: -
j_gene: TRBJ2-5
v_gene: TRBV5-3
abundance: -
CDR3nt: TGTGCCAGAAGCGGGCAGGGAAGTGAAGAGACCCAGTACTTC
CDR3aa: CARSGQGSEETQYF

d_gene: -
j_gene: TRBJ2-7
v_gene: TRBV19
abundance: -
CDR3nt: TGTGCCAGTGGCTTCTGGGGGGCCTACGAGCAGTACTTC
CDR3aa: CASGFWGAYEQYF

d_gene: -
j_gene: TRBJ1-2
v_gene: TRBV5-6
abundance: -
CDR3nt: TGTGCCAGCAGCCCGACCGGAGGGAAAGGGTATGGCTACACCTTC
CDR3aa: CASSPTGGKGYGYTF

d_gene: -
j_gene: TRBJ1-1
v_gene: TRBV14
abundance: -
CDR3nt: TGTGCCAGCAGCCTAAATCTGAACACTGAAGCTTTCTTT
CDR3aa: CASSLNLNTEAFF

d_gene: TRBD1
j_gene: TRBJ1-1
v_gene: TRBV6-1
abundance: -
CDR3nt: TGTGCCAGCAGTGACGGACAGGCCATGAACACTGAAGCTTTCTTT
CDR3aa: CASSDGQAMNTEAFF

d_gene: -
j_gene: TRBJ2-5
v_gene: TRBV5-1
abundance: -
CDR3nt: TGCGCCAGCAGCTTGATCGGTGTCGAGGTTCAAGAGACCCAGTACTTC
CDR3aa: CASSLIGVEVQETQYF

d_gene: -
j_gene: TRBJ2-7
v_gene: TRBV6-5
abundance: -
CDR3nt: TGTGCCAGCAGTTACTCGAACCAGGGGAACGAGCAGTACTTC
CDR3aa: CASSYSNQGNEQYF

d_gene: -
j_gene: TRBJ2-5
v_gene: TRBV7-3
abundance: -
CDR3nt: TGTGCCAGCAGCTCTCTAGCTTCCGAGACCCAGTACTTC
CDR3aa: CASSSLASETQYF

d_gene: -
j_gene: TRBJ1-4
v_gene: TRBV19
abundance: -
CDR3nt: TGTGCCAGTAGTCCCACGGGGTCGGGGGAAAAACTGTTTTTT
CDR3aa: CASSPTGSGEKLFF

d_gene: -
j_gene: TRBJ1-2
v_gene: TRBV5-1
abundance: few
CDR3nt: TGCGCCAGCAGCTTGGCTCCGGACACCGGTCCGGGCTACACCTTC
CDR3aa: CASSLAPDTGPGYTF

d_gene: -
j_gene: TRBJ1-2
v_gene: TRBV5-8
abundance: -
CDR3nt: TGTGCCAGCAGCCCACATACGGGCTATGGCTACACCTTC
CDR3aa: CASSPHTGYGYTF

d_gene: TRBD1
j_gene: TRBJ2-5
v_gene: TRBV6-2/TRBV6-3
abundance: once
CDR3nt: TGTGCCAGCAGTTACGTCCCGGGACAGCGAAAAGAGACCCAGTACTTC
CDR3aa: CASSYVPGQRKETQYF

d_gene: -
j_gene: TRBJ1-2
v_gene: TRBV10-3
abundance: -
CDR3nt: TGTGCCATCAGTGATGGACAGTCTCGAAACGGCTACACCTTC
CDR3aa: CAISDGQSRNGYTF

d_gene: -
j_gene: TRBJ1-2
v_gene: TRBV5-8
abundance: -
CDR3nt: TGTGCCAGCAGCTTGGTGACGGGCTATGGCTACACCTTC
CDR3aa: CASSLVTGYGYTF

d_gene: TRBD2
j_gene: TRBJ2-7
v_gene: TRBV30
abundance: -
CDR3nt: TGTGCCTGGAGTGTAACTAGCGGGGTCCACGAGCAGTACTTC
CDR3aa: CAWSVTSGVHEQYF

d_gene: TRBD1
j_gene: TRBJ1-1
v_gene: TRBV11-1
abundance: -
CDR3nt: TGTGCCAGCAGCTTTGGGACAGGGTTGAACACTGAAGCTTTCTTT
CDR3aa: CASSFGTGLNTEAFF

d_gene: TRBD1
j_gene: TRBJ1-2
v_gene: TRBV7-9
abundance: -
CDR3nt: TGTGCCAGCAGCCCATGGACAGGAGCAATCCTTTCTAACTATGGCTACACCTTC
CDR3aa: CASSPWTGAILSNYGYTF

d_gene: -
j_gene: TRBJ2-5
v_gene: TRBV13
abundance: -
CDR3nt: TGTGCCAGCAGCTCCGAGGGCAGAGAGACCCAGTACTTC
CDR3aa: CASSSEGRETQYF

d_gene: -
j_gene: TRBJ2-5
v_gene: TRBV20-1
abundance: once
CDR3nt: TGCAGTGCCCAACTAGGAGAGACCCAGTACTTC
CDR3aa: CSAQLGETQYF

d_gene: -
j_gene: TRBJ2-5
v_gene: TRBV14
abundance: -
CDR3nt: TGTGCCAGCAGCCAACCCGGATTCGCGGGACTCCAAGAGACCCAGTACTTC
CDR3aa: CASSQPGFAGLQETQYF